Below, one T cell receptor (beta chain) is given with its context. Its antigen remains unknown. The protocol was immunoSEQ multiplex PCR, while the TCRdb copy is restricted to in-frame clones and leaves out a portion. The sample contains 120,000 or so clones, 90% to 95% of which appear only once. The data were taken from a study of human thymus T cells. J lost 7 bases, V lost 0 bases, and 2 bases had no gene match. This CDR3 is built from 12 residues. Per germline, CDR1 GTSNPN and CDR2 SVGIG (reference sequence). Study-level results: Thymic and blood repertoires seemed to favor certain V and J genes. Thymic repertoires from unrelated individuals overlapped highly, related research reported.

Resected material from corrective heart surgery provided the thymus tissue analysed. Those donating were healthy Finnish infants in corrective surgery for congenital heart defects. The V call is TRBV30, the J call TRBJ2-5; TRBD2 aligns across 7 bases. The sequence was collected from a boy younger than two with a congenital heart defect but otherwise immunologically healthy. The sequencing sample was made of thymus tissue. This CDR3 is CAWSVSGGTQYF. DNA for the CDR3: TGTGCCTGGAGTGTATCGGGAGGGACCCAGTACTTC.